The entry below gives a single T cell receptor beta chain sequence along with its context. There is no known antigen for this receptor. As encoded in the germline V gene, CDR1 is SGHVS while CDR2 is FNYEAQ. Inclusive of the bounding cysteine and phenylalanine, the CDR3 is 15 residues long. This entry has no DNA. This sample stems from a study of CXCR3-negative and CXCR3-positive naive CD8 T cells (dated by TCRdb to the late 2010s). General notes on the study: In total, about 140 million TRB reads were obtained, or roughly 1.5 +/- 0.3 million reads per library. Diversity and physicochemical repertoire analyses were performed on about a dozen donors pooled from two independent experiments. For the TRBV-TRBJ cluster analysis, the naive subsets came from 5 donors, while the memory cells came from 3 donors.

Study-wide findings and limitations: Because surface CD5, which is linked to self-reactivity in mice, was comparable between the naive subsets, TCR interaction strength was also inferred from TRB CDR3 physicochemical properties. Both naive subsets had comparably high repertoire diversity, while memory CD8+ T cells had much lower repertoire diversity. Similar TRBV-TRBJ usage was shown by naive CXCR3-negative and CXCR3-positive cells from the same donor, whereas distinct patterns were shown by memory cells. TRB CDR3s from CXCR3-positive naive cells showed higher hydrophobicity (lower Kidera factor 4), lower energy, and higher strength and volume indices than CXCR3-negative naive cells. CXCR3 expression partially decreased after cryopreservation, so most assays used freshly isolated PBMCs.

This sample was sequenced with a NextSeq 550. The Human TCR Profiling Kit (MiLaboratory) was used to make UMI-labeled 5' RACE TRB cDNA libraries. cDNA synthesis used the entire amount of extracted RNA, and PCR amplification then used the entire amount of cDNA produced. Libraries were prepared in parallel using an identical number of PCR cycles. Concerning the study's data processing: With a minimum of two reads required per UMI, MIGEC and MiXCR pulled out about 52,000 +/- 9,100 unique UMI-labeled TRB cDNA molecules from each library. Each library averaged roughly 40,000 +/- 10,000 functional in-frame TRB CDR3 nucleotide clonotypes without stop codons. Diversity metrics, including normalized Shannon-Wiener and Chao1, were computed in VDJtools after downsampling to 5000 UMI-labeled TRB molecules per sample. VDJtools computed clonotype-size-weighted physicochemical properties of the central five CDR3 residues: interaction energy, strength, volume and Kidera factor 4. Through TCRdb reprocessing, the reads give one entry per CDR3 protein sequence; DNA is omitted. TCRdb, not the authors, supplied the V and J calls. The table for this sample shows 92,000 or so distinct CDR3 sequences. Approximately 1% of the sample goes to the ten largest clones.

For each CD8+ T cell subset, flow sorting was done in triplicate, and 300,000 to 350,000 cells per subset went directly into RLT lysis buffer. Naive CD8+ T cells were defined stringently as CD45RO-CCR7+CD27+CD95- to exclude memory contaminants. Standard density gradient centrifugation was used to isolate peripheral blood mononuclear cells from buffy coats. A FACSAria III was used to flow-sort naive CXCR3-negative and CXCR3-positive CD8+ T cells. An RNeasy Mini Kit was used to extract total RNA from the sorted cells. The sequence is built from TRBV7-6 and TRBJ2-5; TCRdb's D call, TRBD1, is unchecked because there is no DNA. This receptor was obtained from a human donor in good health. Some clones in this sample may be carry-over from other donors' samples. Sequenced input: naive CXCR3- CD8+ T cells from blood. What the cell subset or site label conveys for this sample: CD45RO-CCR7+CD27+CD95- naive CD8+ T cells lacking CXCR3 (TNR3-). The CDR3 protein: CASSPPSEQQETQYF.